These 17 T cell receptor beta chains were sequenced from one sample in a study of T cells in Graves' hyperthyroidism and ophthalmopathy (dated by TCRdb to between 2017 and 2020). Libraries came from multiplex PCR. The instrument given in TCRdb is Illumina HiSeq 2000. TCR beta CDR3 regions were amplified from RNA transcripts. A first-round RT-PCR of the TCR CDR3 used the HTBI primer set with the Qiagen OneStep RT-PCR kit. TCRdb reran the public reads through fastp at Q25 and MiXCR, keeping productive beta chains. One record per CDR3 amino acid sequence lists the most common genes and DNA. The sample table shows approximately 370,000 distinct CDR3 sequences, and just under 15% are seen once. Clones ranked in the top ten supply 32% of the sample. Sequencing used blood. Every receptor here comes from a woman younger than 45 with Graves' hyperthyroidism.

The gene calls are TRBV7-2 and TRBJ2-1, with no clear D. The V end was cut by 0 bases, the J end by 4 bases, with 13 bases between. CDR3 length equals 16 residues. Germline V CDR1 and CDR2: SGHTA, FQGNSA. The CDR3 region is CASSLAQLLTYNEQFF. CDR3 bases: TGTGCCAGCAGCTTAGCTCAGCTACTTACTTACAATGAGCAGTTCTTC.

This clonotype was recorded at least ten times. The genes are TRBV6-1 and TRBJ1-5; D unclear. CDR3 length: 16 amino acids. Germline V gives CDR1 MNHNS, CDR2 SASEGT. V gave up 8 bases and J gave up 5 bases, with 22 bases separating them. The CDR3 nucleotides are TGTGCCAGCCGAAGCGCTCACGTAGACCGGCATCAGCCCCAGCATTTT. Translated, it gives CASRSAHVDRHQPQHF.

The genes are TRBV20-1 and TRBJ1-4, with D maybe TRBD1 (5 bases). Germline V gene sequence: CDR1 DFQATT, CDR2 SNEGSKA (reference sequence). V lost 3 bases and J 0 bases, leaving 11 bases between the germline ends. This CDR3 is 15 amino acids long. The CDR3 coding sequence is TGCAGTGCTAGCCAGGGAACAACAACTAATGAAAAACTGTTTTTT. Encoded protein: CSASQGTTTNEKLFF.

V gene TRBV3-1 combines with J gene TRBJ1-4; D not certain. The CDR3 is 12 residues long. The V end was cut by 0 bases, the J end by 7 bases, with 3 bases between. From germline, CDR1 is LGHDT and CDR2 YNNKEL (reference sequence). This CDR3 is CASSQDGEKLFF. As DNA, the CDR3 is TGTGCCAGCAGCCAAGATGGTGAAAAACTGTTTTTT.

This clonotype was recorded many times. The rearrangement links TRBV3-1 to TRBJ1-4; 7 bases match TRBD1. Losses at the gene ends were 4 bases for V and 0 bases for J; bases not matched to a gene: 2. Germline V gene data show CDR1 as LGHDT and CDR2 as YNNKEL (reference sequence). This CDR3 has 15 residues. The CDR3 DNA reads TGTGCCAGCAGCCCAGGGGGTACAACTAATGAAAAACTGTTTTTT. Translation gives CASSPGGTTNEKLFF. The full variable domain, its missing parts supplied by reference TRBV3-1 and TRBJ1-4, is DTAVSQTPKYLVTQMGNDKSIKCEQNLGHDTMYWYKQDSKKFLKIMFSYNNKELIINETVPNRFSPKSPDKAHLNLHINSLELGDSAVYFCASSPGGTTNEKLFFGSGTQLSVL.

This clonotype was seen only a few times. The chain carries TRBV7-9 and TRBJ2-3, with TRBD1 as a possible D gene (7 bases). In germline, CDR1 is SEHNR, CDR2 FQNEAQ (reference sequence). This CDR3 is 16 amino acids long. V lost 4 bases and J 0 bases, leaving 14 bases between the germline ends. CDR3 coding DNA: TGTGCCAGCAGCTATATGGCGGGACAGAGCACAGATACGCAGTATTTT. It specifies CASSYMAGQSTDTQYF.

Regarding this clonotype: This may be a read error: a much more frequent sequence differs by one nucleotide. The chain joins TRBV11-2 to TRBJ2-7; 8 bases map to TRBD1. The CDR3 covers 14 residues. Germline assignment: CDR1 SGHAT and CDR2 FQNNGV. The junction had 2 bases not matched to a gene; V was cut back by 1 base and J by 3 bases. CDR3 loop: CASSLGQGIYEQYF. CDR3 sequence (DNA): TGTGCCAGCAGCTTAGGACAGGGGATCTACGAGCAGTACTTC.

The chain recombines TRBV19 with TRBJ1-1, with 10 bases fitting TRBD1. The V gene's germline CDR1 is LNHDA and CDR2 SQIVND (reference sequence). The CDR3 is made up of 16 amino acids. V lost 6 bases to trimming and J lost 5 bases; unmatched junction nucleotides: 12. In nucleotides, the CDR3 is TGTGCCAGTAGGCCGAGAGACAGGGGGCTGGGTACTGAAGCTTTCTTT. Its translation: CASRPRDRGLGTEAFF.

This clonotype was counted at least ten times. This sequence joins TRBV20-1 and TRBJ2-7; D uncertain. The CDR3 contains 12 residues. The V gene's germline CDR1 is DFQATT and CDR2 SNEGSKA (reference sequence). V was clipped by 8 bases and J by 6 bases, with 17 bases between them. CDR3 region: CSHAKTSREQYF. For the CDR3, the DNA is TGCAGTCACGCTAAAACGAGCCGCGAGCAGTACTTC.

The rearrangement uses TRBV6-1 and TRBJ1-6; 8 bases are a match to TRBD1. V trimming: 5 bases; J trimming: 5 bases; junction bases outside the gene matches: 5. Per the germline V gene, CDR1 is MNHNS and CDR2 is SASEGT. This CDR3 region has 15 residues. In DNA form, the CDR3 reads TGTGCCAGCAGTTTCCAGGGGGCGCATAATTCACCCCTCCACTTT. This sequence encodes CASSFQGAHNSPLHF.

This clonotype was recorded a few times. The V gene is TRBV19, the J gene TRBJ2-7, with TRBD1 matching 12 bases. J was trimmed by 6 bases and V by 5 bases; bases with no gene match: 11. CDR3 size: 16 residues. Germline CDR1 is LNHDA and CDR2 is SQIVND (reference sequence). CDR3 amino acids: CASSALTGQGAFEQYF. The CDR3 nucleotides read TGTGCCAGTAGTGCCTTGACGGGACAGGGGGCGTTCGAGCAGTACTTC.

This clonotype appeared once. The V and J genes are TRBV6-1 and TRBJ1-5; 8 positions agree with TRBD1. The CDR3 extends over 14 amino acids. Germline CDR1 and CDR2: MNHNS and SASEGT. The V gene end was trimmed by 8 bases and the J gene end by 2 bases; junction bases not matched to a gene: 5. The CDR3 protein is CASRDRPGNQPQHF. The CDR3 bases are TGTGCCAGCCGGGACAGGCCTGGCAATCAGCCCCAGCATTTT.

The V call is TRBV4-2, the J call TRBJ2-7; the match to TRBD2 covers 7 bases. The V and J ends lost 0 bases and 7 bases, in that order; junction bases with no gene match: 12. From germline, CDR1 is LGHNA and CDR2 YNFKEQ. The CDR3 extends over 16 amino acids. The CDR3 sequence is CASSQEATTRTSEQYF. The CDR3 bases are TGTGCCAGCAGCCAAGAGGCGACTACTAGGACTAGTGAGCAGTACTTC.

A few counts support this clonotype. V gene TRBV5-6 combines with J gene TRBJ1-3, with TRBD1 identical over 7 bases. The CDR3 spans 13 residues. CDR1 is SGHDT and CDR2 is YYEEEE in the germline V gene. The V and J ends lost 4 bases and 5 bases, in that order; junction bases with no gene match: 3. This CDR3 is CASSPGQRNTIYF. The CDR3 DNA reads as TGTGCCAGCAGCCCGGGACAGCGAAACACCATATATTTT.

The chain combines TRBV25-1 with TRBJ2-1, with D possibly matching TRBD2 (5 bases). Near its end, the DNA agrees better with TRBJ2-7, so the J call may be wrong. The germline CDR1 and CDR2 sequences are MGHDK and SYGVNS. CDR3 length: 13 amino acids. CDR3 region: CASSTTTYNEQYF. CDR3 nucleotides: TGTGCCAGCAGTACGACTACCTACAATGAGCAGTACTTC.

With regard to this clonotype: This could be a read error, since a much larger clone is one nucleotide away. In this CDR3 the conserved last residue, phenylalanine or tryptophan, is missing, so a read error is likely. The V gene is TRBV20-1, the J gene TRBJ2-7; 7 bases align to TRBD1. The ends lost 4 bases at V and 2 bases at J; junction bases unmatched: 8. The CDR3 runs 14 residues. Germline V gene data show CDR1 as DFQATT and CDR2 as SNEGSKA (reference sequence). This chain's CDR3 is CSAIRTGYAYEQYS. CDR3 DNA sequence: TGCAGTGCTATTAGGACAGGTTATGCCTACGAGCAGTACTCC.

This clonotype was counted many times. This chain joins TRBV20-1 and TRBJ2-7; TRBD2 matches 13 bases. CDR3 length: 14 amino acids. V gave up 5 bases and J gave up 2 bases; unmatched junction bases: 3. Germline V gene lookup returns CDR1 DFQATT and CDR2 SNEGSKA (reference sequence). The CDR3 nucleotides are TGCAGTGCTGGCGGACTAGCGGGGGCCTACGAGCAGTACTTC. This translates into CSAGGLAGAYEQYF.